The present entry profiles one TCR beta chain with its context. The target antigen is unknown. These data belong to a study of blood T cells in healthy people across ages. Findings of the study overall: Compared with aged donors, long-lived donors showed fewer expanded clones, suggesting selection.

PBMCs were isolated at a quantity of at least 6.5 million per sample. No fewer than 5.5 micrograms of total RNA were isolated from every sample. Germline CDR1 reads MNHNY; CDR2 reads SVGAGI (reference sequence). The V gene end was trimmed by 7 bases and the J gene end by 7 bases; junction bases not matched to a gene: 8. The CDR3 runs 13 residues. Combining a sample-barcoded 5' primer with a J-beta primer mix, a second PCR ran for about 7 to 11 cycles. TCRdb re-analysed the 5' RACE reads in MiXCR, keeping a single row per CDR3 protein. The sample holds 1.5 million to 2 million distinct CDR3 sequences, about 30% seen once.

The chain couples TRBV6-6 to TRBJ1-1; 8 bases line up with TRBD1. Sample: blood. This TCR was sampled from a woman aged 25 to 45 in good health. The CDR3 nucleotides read TGTGCCAGCACTTTGGACAGGGATGGTGAAGCTTTCTTT. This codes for CASTLDRDGEAFF.